The 32 T cell receptor beta chains below were found in one sample sequenced in a study of radiation and T cells in renal cell carcinoma. TCRdb's copy holds only in-frame clones and misses some; the assay was immunoSEQ multiplex PCR. The sample shows just under 150,000 clones, 75% to 90% of them seen only once. The time point: blood 4 weeks post-SBRT, at nephrectomy. Treatment denoted: 15 Gy SBRT to primary tumor, nephrectomy 4 weeks later. The sample was blood, taken from a patient whose treatment included radiotherapy and nephrectomy. All receptors come from a woman between 45 and 60 years old with renal cell carcinoma.

The chain links TRBV2 to TRBJ2-6; maybe TRBD2 (5 bases). CDR3 size: 16 residues. The germline V gene has CDR1 SNHLY and CDR2 FYNNEI. Between the trimmed V and J ends, which lost 0 bases and 1 base, there was a span of 7 bases. The DNA for the CDR3 is TGTGCCAGCAGTGAAGCTCGGGGATCTGGGGCCAACGTCCTGACTTTC. Translated, it gives CASSEARGSGANVLTF.

This clone has just a few counts. The CDR3 DNA follows: TGCAGCGTTGCTGGGAACGGCTACACCTTC. This gives the protein CSVAGNGYTF. The chain carries TRBV29-1 and TRBJ1-2; D ambiguous. CDR1 and CDR2 from the germline V gene are SQVTM and ANQGSEA. V lost 4 bases to trimming and J lost 8 bases, with 8 bases between them. The CDR3 sequence is 10 residues long.

The chain uses TRBV9 and TRBJ2-2; D possibly corresponds to TRBD2 (5 bases). Germline V gene sequence: CDR1 SGDLS, CDR2 YYNGEE. The V end lost 3 bases, the J end lost 4 bases, and 13 bases lay between the germline ends. This CDR3 has 15 amino acids. The CDR3 spells CASSAGLPSTGELFF. In DNA form, the CDR3 reads TGTGCCAGCAGCGCCGGACTTCCGAGCACCGGGGAGCTGTTTTTT.

CDR3 nucleotide sequence: TGTGCCTGGAGTGTAGATCCCAGGGTAGACTATAATTCACCCCTCCACTTT. It translates to CAWSVDPRVDYNSPLHF. V is TRBV30 and J is TRBJ1-6; D might be TRBD1 (5 bases). The V end lost 0 bases, the J end lost 3 bases, and 15 bases lay between the germline ends. Germline CDR1 and CDR2: GTSNPN and SVGIG (reference sequence). The length of the CDR3 is 17 residues.

The rearrangement uses TRBV9 and TRBJ2-2; D perhaps matches TRBD2 (6 bases). The CDR3 runs 15 residues. V lost 4 bases and J 2 bases, leaving 12 bases between the germline ends. Germline V gene sequence: CDR1 SGDLS, CDR2 YYNGEE. CDR3 in amino acids: CASSTGLINTGELFF. The CDR3 coding sequence is TGTGCCAGCAGCACGGGACTTATAAACACCGGGGAGCTGTTTTTT.

The chain carries TRBV6-6 and TRBJ2-7; 9 bases align to TRBD1. The CDR3 is 14 amino acids. After removal of 5 bases from V and 5 bases from J, the junction contained 7 bases not matched to a gene. The V gene's germline CDR1 is MNHNY and CDR2 SVGAGI (reference sequence). CDR3 sequence reads: CASSPTGGPHEQYF. The CDR3 DNA reads as TGTGCCAGCAGTCCGACAGGGGGGCCGCACGAGCAGTACTTC.

The rearrangement uses TRBV5-1 and TRBJ1-4, with a tentative D call TRBD1 (6 bases). The CDR3 is 13 residues long. Trimming stripped 4 bases from V and 5 bases from J, with 9 bases between. Germline assignment: CDR1 SGHRS and CDR2 YFSETQ. The CDR3 region has the DNA TGCGCCAGCAGCGAGGGGGACAATGAAAAACTGTTTTTT. It translates to CASSEGDNEKLFF.

The chain couples TRBV5-1 to TRBJ1-1; D possibly corresponds to TRBD1 (5 bases). The CDR3 sequence is 15 residues long. Between the trimmed V and J ends, which lost 0 bases and 1 base, there was a span of 10 bases. Germline V gene lookup returns CDR1 SGHRS and CDR2 YFSETQ. This CDR3 reads CASSLGWGENTEAFF. DNA for the CDR3: TGCGCCAGCAGCTTGGGTTGGGGGGAGAACACTGAAGCTTTCTTT.

This chain joins TRBV6-5 and TRBJ1-1; TRBD1 matches at 9 bases. The CDR3 has 13 amino acids. The germline V gene has CDR1 MNHEY and CDR2 SVGAGI. After removal of 6 bases from V and 7 bases from J, the junction contained 6 bases not matched to a gene. The CDR3 here is CASRGTGLNEAFF. In DNA, the CDR3 is TGTGCCAGCAGGGGGACAGGGCTCAATGAAGCTTTCTTT.

This clone showed up just a few times. The rearrangement links TRBV7-9 to TRBJ1-1; D is uncertain. There are 12 residues in the CDR3. V gave up 1 base and J gave up 8 bases, with 8 bases separating them. Germline loops: CDR1 SEHNR, CDR2 FQNEAQ (reference sequence). CDR3 in DNA: TGTGCCAGCAGCTTAGATGTTCCCGAAGCTTTCTTT. Its translation: CASSLDVPEAFF. Combining the CDR3 with reference TRBV7-9 and TRBJ1-1 gives the whole variable domain DTGVSQNPRHKITKRGQNVTFRCDPISEHNRLYWYRQTLGQGPEFLTYFQNEAQLEKSRLLSDRFSAERPKGSFSTLEIQRTEQGDSAMYLCASSLDVPEAFFGQGTRLTVV.

The J gene is TRBJ1-1, the V gene TRBV5-1; D is unclear. There are 17 residues in the CDR3. The germline CDR1 and CDR2 sequences are SGHRS and YFSETQ. The V end was cut by 2 bases, the J end by 3 bases, with 20 bases between. The CDR3 region has the DNA TGCGCCAGCAGCTTCGGGAGGTCTCTGAGAAGTGACACTGAAGCTTTCTTT. Protein product: CASSFGRSLRSDTEAFF. Full variable domain (rest looked up from reference TRBV5-1 and TRBJ1-1): KAGVTQTPRYLIKTRGQQVTLSCSPISGHRSVSWYQQTPGQGLQFLFEYFSETQRNKGNFPGRFSGRQFSNSRSEMNVSTLELGDSALYLCASSFGRSLRSDTEAFFGQGTRLTVV.

This chain joins TRBV7-2 and TRBJ2-7; D assignment may be TRBD1 or TRBD2 (5 bases each). Trimming cost V 4 bases and J 5 bases, with 12 bases left between them. Per germline, CDR1 SGHTA and CDR2 FQGNSA. The CDR3 consists of 13 residues. CDR3 loop: CASSSGRDHEQYF. CDR3 in DNA: TGTGCCAGCAGCTCGGGACGGGATCACGAGCAGTACTTC.

The chain recombines TRBV27 with TRBJ2-3; unclear D gene. This CDR3 spans 14 amino acids. Between the trimmed V and J ends, which lost 2 bases and 5 bases, there was a span of 11 bases. CDR1 is MNHEY, CDR2 SMNVEV, per germline (reference sequence). The CDR3 nucleotides read TGTGCCAGCAGTTTAAACAGCCCACAAGATACGCAGTATTTT. Translation: CASSLNSPQDTQYF.

This chain connects TRBV19 to TRBJ2-7; 8 positions match TRBD1. Germline trimming cut 0 bases from V and 5 bases from J; bases unmatched to any gene: 6. The length of the CDR3 is 15 residues. Germline V gene lookup returns CDR1 LNHDA and CDR2 SQIVND (reference sequence). Here the CDR3 reads CASSIDSRGLNEQYF. The CDR3 bases are TGTGCCAGTAGTATAGATTCCAGGGGGCTCAACGAGCAGTACTTC.

The V call is TRBV6-5, the J call TRBJ2-5; maybe TRBD2 (6 bases). V shed 10 bases and J shed 4 bases, with 10 bases lying between them. The V gene's germline CDR1 is MNHEY and CDR2 SVGAGI. The CDR3 consists of 11 residues. CDR3 in DNA: TGTGCCACCACGGGACTAGAGACCCAGTACTTC. Amino acid sequence: CATTGLETQYF.

This chain uses TRBV7-2 with TRBJ2-2; a possible D gene is TRBD1 (5 bases). The V gene lost 3 bases and the J gene lost 5 bases, with 10 bases spanning the gap. Germline V gene data show CDR1 as SGHTA and CDR2 as FQGNSA. The CDR3 spans 14 residues. CDR3 sequence reads: CASSFYGATGELFF. The CDR3 DNA follows: TGTGCCAGCAGCTTTTATGGGGCAACCGGGGAGCTGTTTTTT.

The chain recombines TRBV7-2 with TRBJ1-5; D remains unclear. The germline gives CDR1 SGHTA, CDR2 FQGNSA. This CDR3 contains 15 residues. The ends were cut back, 4 bases at V and 1 base at J, with 11 bases in the middle. The CDR3 bases are TGTGCCAGCAGCTCTTTTCGCACGAGCAATCAGCCCCAGCATTTT. Translation: CASSSFRTSNQPQHF. Full variable domain (outside the CDR3, taken from reference TRBV7-2 and TRBJ1-5): GAGVSQSPSNKVTEKGKDVELRCDPISGHTALYWYRQSLGQGLEFLIYFQGNSAPDKSGLPSDRFSAERTGGSVSTLTIQRTQQEDSAVYLCASSSFRTSNQPQHFGDGTRLSIL.

As DNA, the CDR3 is TGTGCCAGCAGCCTCCTCCCCACCAGCACAGATACGCAGTATTTT. It yields the protein CASSLLPTSTDTQYF. The chain joins TRBV7-6 to TRBJ2-3; D gene uncertain. Per the germline V gene, CDR1 is SGHVS and CDR2 is FNYEAQ. CDR3 length: 15 amino acids. Trimming pared 5 bases from V and 0 bases from J, leaving 12 bases between. The whole variable domain, filled in from reference TRBV7-6 and TRBJ2-3, reads GAGVSQSPRYKVTKRGQDVALRCDPISGHVSLYWYRQALGQGPEFLTYFNYEAQQDKSGLPNDRFSAERPEGSISTLTIQRTEQRDSAMYRCASSLLPTSTDTQYFGPGTRLTVL.

The chain couples TRBV15 to TRBJ2-7; 13 bases fit TRBD2. The length of the CDR3 is 16 residues. The V and J ends lost 1 base and 4 bases, in that order; junction bases with no gene match: 4. Germline V gives CDR1 LNHNV, CDR2 YYDKDF (reference sequence). This CDR3 is CATSRGETSGRYEQYF. The CDR3 region has the DNA TGTGCCACCAGCAGAGGGGAGACTAGCGGGAGGTACGAGCAGTACTTC.

This clone has only a few counts. The chain links TRBV30 to TRBJ1-4; D is uncertain. V was trimmed by 4 bases and J by 0 bases, leaving 9 bases between them. CDR1 GTSNPN and CDR2 SVGIG come from the germline V gene (reference sequence). The CDR3 is made up of 14 amino acids. CDR3 residues: CAWNRATTNEKLFF. CDR3 DNA: TGTGCCTGGAATAGGGCAACAACTAATGAAAAACTGTTTTTT.

The CDR3 here is CASSISRNGYTF. CDR3 sequence (DNA): TGTGCCAGCAGCATTTCCAGGAACGGCTACACCTTC. V and J are TRBV7-9 and TRBJ1-2; D is unclear. V was trimmed by 5 bases and J by 8 bases, leaving 12 bases between them. From germline, CDR1 is SEHNR and CDR2 FQNEAQ (reference sequence). The CDR3 contains 12 residues.

The chain has TRBV6-5 and TRBJ1-2; no clear D gene. CDR1 and CDR2 (germline): MNHEY, SVGAGI. Between the trimmed V and J ends, which lost 0 bases and 2 bases, there was a span of 7 bases. The CDR3 runs to 14 residues. The CDR3 loop is CASSYSPGNYGYTF. The CDR3 DNA sequence: TGTGCCAGCAGTTACTCGCCGGGGAACTATGGCTACACCTTC.

This clone is a singleton in its sample. This chain uses TRBV19 with TRBJ2-5; 12 nucleotides agree with TRBD2. V was clipped by 5 bases and J by 3 bases; unmatched bases: 4. The CDR3 is 15 amino acids. Germline V gene data show CDR1 as LNHDA and CDR2 as SQIVND (reference sequence). The DNA of the CDR3 is TGTGCCAGTAGTTCCCGGACTAGCGGGAAAGAGACCCAGTACTTC. Its protein is CASSSRTSGKETQYF.

The CDR3 reads CAWSVSLWTGELFF. The CDR3 nucleotides are TGTGCCTGGAGTGTGTCATTATGGACCGGGGAGCTGTTTTTT. The rearrangement joins TRBV30 to TRBJ2-2; unclear D gene. The CDR3 covers 14 residues. V lost 0 bases to trimming and J lost 5 bases, with 10 bases between them. The V gene's germline CDR1 is GTSNPN and CDR2 SVGIG (reference sequence).

About this clone: The junction departs from germline at one end; a sequencing error may be responsible. The chain combines TRBV10-3 with TRBJ2-2; D may be TRBD1 (5 bases). CDR1 and CDR2 from the germline V gene are ENHRY and SYGVKD. There are 14 residues in the CDR3. CDR3 sequence (DNA): TGTGCCATCAGGGGTGGGGCGAACGCCGGGGAGCTGTTTTTT. This codes for CAIRGGANAGELFF.

The chain has TRBV10-1 and TRBJ2-5; the D is unclear. Per germline, CDR1 WNHNN and CDR2 SYGVQD (reference sequence). The CDR3 contains 12 residues. V lost 5 bases, J lost 0 bases, and 4 bases lay in between. The CDR3 coding sequence is TGCGCCAGCAGTCTGAACCAAGAGACCCAGTACTTC. This gives the protein CASSLNQETQYF.

The DNA for the CDR3 is TGTGCCAGCAGAGATTACAGGGTTAACTATGGCTACACCTTC. As protein: CASRDYRVNYGYTF. The chain joins TRBV2 to TRBJ1-2, with TRBD1 as a possible D gene (6 bases). Trimming pared 6 bases from V and 1 base from J, leaving 12 bases between. Germline lookup yields CDR1 SNHLY and CDR2 FYNNEI. The CDR3 extends over 14 amino acids.

The sample holds one count of this clone. The chain is built from TRBV19 and TRBJ2-3; TRBD2 agrees at 14 bases. The CDR3 loop spans 16 amino acids. Germline V lookup: CDR1 LNHDA, CDR2 SQIVND (reference sequence). The trim removed 6 bases at V and 4 bases at J, leaving 6 bases unmatched. In DNA, the CDR3 is TGTGCCAGTAGCCGTCAGGGACTAGCGGGAGCAGATACGCAGTATTTT. Residues: CASSRQGLAGADTQYF.

The rearrangement joins TRBV6-5 to TRBJ1-2; D is ambiguous. V lost 2 bases and J 13 bases, leaving 20 bases between the germline ends. In germline, CDR1 is MNHEY, CDR2 SVGAGI. This CDR3 region has 14 residues. Written as DNA, the CDR3 is TGTGCCAGCAGTTACGCCAGAGACTCTGTGGCCGGCACCTTC. Protein: CASSYARDSVAGTF.

The chain recombines TRBV7-2 with TRBJ2-7, with D perhaps matching TRBD2 (5 bases). CDR1 and CDR2 from the germline V gene are SGHTA and FQGNSA. The CDR3 consists of 15 residues. V was trimmed by 5 bases and J by 1 base, leaving 15 bases between them. Here the CDR3 reads CASSASRGPSYEQYF. CDR3 nucleotides: TGTGCCAGCAGCGCAAGTCGCGGGCCATCCTACGAGCAGTACTTC. Based on the CDR3 plus reference TRBV7-2 and TRBJ2-7, the full variable domain is GAGVSQSPSNKVTEKGKDVELRCDPISGHTALYWYRQSLGQGLEFLIYFQGNSAPDKSGLPSDRFSAERTGGSVSTLTIQRTQQEDSAVYLCASSASRGPSYEQYFGPGTRLTVT.

The rearrangement joins TRBV19 to TRBJ1-2, with no clear D. The CDR3 has 13 amino acids. Trimming left V 1 base short and J 8 bases short, with 11 bases between. Per the germline V gene, CDR1 is LNHDA and CDR2 is SQIVND (reference sequence). The CDR3, as DNA: TGTGCCAGTAGTATAGGCCCTACGAGAGGCTACACCTTC. As protein: CASSIGPTRGYTF.

V and J are TRBV11-3 and TRBJ2-1, with 9 bases lining up with TRBD2. The CDR3 spans 16 residues. Germline V gene data show CDR1 as SGHNT and CDR2 as YENEEA. V shed 5 bases and J 8 bases; nucleotides not matched to a gene: 13. The CDR3 loop reads CASSGSLREGPDEQFF. The CDR3, as DNA: TGTGCCAGCAGCGGCTCTTTGCGGGAGGGCCCAGATGAGCAGTTCTTC.